Below are 22 T cell receptor beta chains sequenced from a single sample in a study of blood T cell repertoires in COVID-19. Data came from immunoSEQ multiplex PCR; TCRdb stores just in-frame clones and leaves some out. The repertoire includes about 68,000 clones, approximately 86% of them detected once, and around 6% sits in the top ten. The sample taken for sequencing was peripheral blood. These receptors originate from an elderly man with COVID-19, enrolled during active disease.

V is TRBV18 and J is TRBJ2-1; possibly TRBD1 for D (5 bases). This CDR3 region has 12 residues. The germline gives CDR1 KGHSH, CDR2 LQKENI. Trimming stripped 6 bases from V and 5 bases from J, with 8 bases between. CDR3 nucleotide sequence: TGTGCCAGCTCGTCGACAGACAATGAGCAGTTCTTC. Translated, it gives CASSSTDNEQFF.

V and J are TRBV7-9 and TRBJ2-2, with a weak D call TRBD2 (5 bases). The CDR3 is made up of 15 amino acids. Trimming took 5 bases from V and 1 from J, leaving 11 bases between them. The germline CDR1 and CDR2 sequences are SEHNR and FQNEAQ (reference sequence). In DNA, the CDR3 is TGTGCCAGCAGCCCCCGGGCGGGGAACACCGGGGAGCTGTTTTTT. Translating gives CASSPRAGNTGELFF.

The chain carries TRBV29-1 and TRBJ2-1; TRBD2 matches at 9 bases. The CDR3 length is 14 residues. The V gene's germline CDR1 is SQVTM and CDR2 ANQGSEA. V gave up 3 bases and J gave up 13 bases; unmatched junction bases: 13. DNA of the CDR3: TGCAGCGTTGATGTAGCGGGGGCCCCTGGGGTACAGTTCTTC. It codes for CSVDVAGAPGVQFF.

The chain is built from TRBV29-1 and TRBJ1-2; 8 bases align to TRBD1. There are 13 residues in the CDR3. J gave up 8 bases and V 3 bases, and 8 bases lay outside the gene matches. CDR1 and CDR2 from the germline V gene are SQVTM and ANQGSEA. The CDR3 loop is CSVDSDRGRGYTF. The CDR3 DNA reads TGCAGCGTTGACTCTGACAGGGGTAGAGGCTACACCTTC.

This clone was found a few times. V and J are TRBV29-1 and TRBJ1-1; D unclear. This CDR3 has 13 residues. From germline, CDR1 is SQVTM and CDR2 ANQGSEA. Trimming took off 3 bases at V and 0 bases at J, with 8 bases between the two ends. This chain's CDR3 is CSVDLSVNTEAFF. The CDR3 nucleotides are TGCAGCGTTGATTTGTCGGTGAACACTGAAGCTTTCTTT.

The J gene is TRBJ2-1, the V gene TRBV5-1, with 9 bases aligning to TRBD1. The CDR3 loop spans 16 amino acids. Germline CDR1 and CDR2: SGHRS and YFSETQ. J gave up 4 bases and V 2 bases, and 7 bases lay outside the gene matches. This CDR3 is CASSLPTGGGYNEQFF. The CDR3 DNA reads TGCGCCAGCAGCTTACCGACAGGGGGAGGGTACAATGAGCAGTTCTTC.

The chain is built from TRBV9 and TRBJ2-1; 8 bases agree with TRBD2. From germline, CDR1 is SGDLS and CDR2 YYNGEE. The CDR3 length is 20 residues. With 0 bases clipped from V and 6 bases from J, the junction kept 20 bases outside the gene matches. The CDR3 DNA reads as TGTGCCAGCAGCGTAGCTCCGACCCTCTTAGCGGGACTGGCGGTCAATGAGCAGTTCTTC. Translated, it gives CASSVAPTLLAGLAVNEQFF.

The chain is built from TRBV5-1 and TRBJ2-7; 9 positions agree with TRBD1. The CDR3 has 15 residues. The germline CDR1 and CDR2 sequences are SGHRS and YFSETQ. V dropped 0 bases and J dropped 3; count of bases not matched to a gene: 4. CDR3 nucleotide sequence: TGCGCCAGCAGCTTGGCCGGGACAGGGAACTACGAGCAGTACTTC. It is translated as CASSLAGTGNYEQYF.

The chain has TRBV5-4 and TRBJ1-6, with 8 nucleotides matching TRBD1. CDR1 is SGHNT, CDR2 YYREEE, per germline (reference sequence). The CDR3 is made up of 15 amino acids. The trim removed 4 bases at V and 3 bases at J, leaving 3 bases unmatched. This chain's CDR3 is CASSPGTGYNSPLHF. The CDR3 nucleotides read TGTGCCAGCAGCCCCGGGACAGGCTATAATTCACCCCTCCACTTT.

Only one count was recorded for this clone. The chain combines TRBV6-5 with TRBJ2-7; 9 bases map to TRBD1. Germline V gene sequence: CDR1 MNHEY, CDR2 SVGAGI. The junction had 2 bases not matched to a gene; V was cut back by 2 bases and J by 0 bases. This CDR3 spans 15 amino acids. CDR3 sequence (DNA): TGTGCCAGCAGTTACCGACAGGGGGTCTCCTACGAGCAGTACTTC. Protein sequence: CASSYRQGVSYEQYF.

This chain links TRBV27 with TRBJ2-7; TRBD2 might be the D (6 bases). V lost 3 bases and J 2 bases, leaving 14 bases between the germline ends. CDR3 size: 15 residues. Germline V gene data show CDR1 as MNHEY and CDR2 as SMNVEV (reference sequence). Here the CDR3 DNA reads TGTGCCAGCAGTTTTGAGGCGGGGTCCACCTACGAGCAGTACTTC. This translates into CASSFEAGSTYEQYF.

The rearrangement uses TRBV5-1 and TRBJ1-6, with 7 bases identical to TRBD1. CDR3 size: 15 residues. Trimming took 3 bases from V and 6 from J; bases not matched to a gene: 6. Germline V gives CDR1 SGHRS, CDR2 YFSETQ. CDR3 residues: CASSSLRQGNSPLHF. CDR3 sequence (DNA): TGCGCCAGCAGCTCCCTGAGACAGGGTAATTCACCCCTCCACTTT.

The J gene is TRBJ1-3, the V gene TRBV2; D unclear. V was trimmed by 6 bases and J by 2 bases, leaving 5 bases between them. The length of the CDR3 is 12 residues. CDR1 and CDR2 from the germline V gene are SNHLY and FYNNEI. The CDR3 bases are TGTGCCAGCAGGGCTCCTGGAAACACCATATATTTT. The encoded protein is CASRAPGNTIYF.

This sequence joins TRBV19 and TRBJ1-2, with 9 positions matching TRBD1. CDR1 and CDR2 (germline): LNHDA, SQIVND (reference sequence). Trimming removed 5 bases from V and 12 bases from J; junction bases left unmatched: 10. The CDR3 spans 13 residues. The DNA for the CDR3 is TGTGCCAGTAGTCCCCGGGACAGGGCTTATAACACCTTC. This sequence encodes CASSPRDRAYNTF.

The chain has TRBV7-9 and TRBJ2-5, with 7 nucleotides matching TRBD2. CDR3 length: 15 residues. The germline V gene encodes CDR1 SEHNR and CDR2 FQNEAQ (reference sequence). Trimming cost V 4 bases and J 6 bases; bases outside gene matches: 11. CDR3 amino acids: CASSSHRLAVQTQYF. CDR3 in DNA: TGTGCCAGCAGCTCCCACCGGCTAGCGGTTCAGACCCAGTACTTC.

CDR3: CASSPKMGQQYNEQFF. The CDR3 DNA reads as TGTGCCAGCAGCCCGAAGATGGGACAACAATACAATGAGCAGTTCTTC. The V and J genes are TRBV5-8 and TRBJ2-1, with a tentative D call TRBD1 (6 bases). Between the trimmed V and J ends, which lost 4 bases and 4 bases, there was a span of 18 bases. CDR1 and CDR2 from the germline V gene are SGHTS and YDEGEE. CDR3 size: 16 residues.

Notes on this clone: Distinct nucleotide sequences in the sample also encode this CDR3. The chain couples TRBV11-3 to TRBJ2-2; D remains ambiguous. V was pared by 9 bases and J by 6 bases, with 11 bases between. The CDR3 consists of 12 residues. CDR1 and CDR2 (germline): SGHNT, YENEEA. CDR3 nucleotide sequence: TGTGCCAGTAGCCGGGTGGCCGGGGAGCTGTTTTTT. It is translated as CASSRVAGELFF.

The chain links TRBV11-3 to TRBJ1-4; 9 nucleotides match TRBD1. Germline lookup yields CDR1 SGHNT and CDR2 YENEEA. V gave up 5 bases and J gave up 8 bases; unmatched junction bases: 6. This CDR3 spans 14 amino acids. The CDR3, as DNA: TGTGCCAGCAGCCCAACAGGGGGCTTGGAAAAACTGTTTTTT. This codes for CASSPTGGLEKLFF. The full variable domain, rest sourced from reference TRBV11-3 and TRBJ1-4, is EAGVVQSPRYKIIEKKQPVAFWCNPISGHNTLYWYLQNLGQGPELLIRYENEEAVDDSQLPKDRFSAERLKGVDSTLKIQPAELGDSAVYLCASSPTGGLEKLFFGSGTQLSVL.

For the CDR3, the DNA is TGTGCCAGCAGTTTGGTCCCGGGGGGCAGCCAGCCCCAGCATTTT. Protein: CASSLVPGGSQPQHF. The chain carries TRBV27 and TRBJ1-5; a weak D match, TRBD1 (6 bases). This CDR3 spans 15 amino acids. V was cut by 3 bases and J by 7 bases, with 16 bases left in between. Looked up from germline, CDR1 is MNHEY and CDR2 is SMNVEV (reference sequence).

The chain has TRBV3-1 (or the pseudogene TRBV3-2) and TRBJ1-1, with a possible D match to TRBD1 (6 bases). The V end lost 3 bases, the J end lost 5 bases, and 13 bases lay between the germline ends. The CDR3 totals 14 residues. Germline-derived CDR1 and CDR2 are LGHDT and YNNKEL (reference sequence). The CDR3, as DNA: TGTGCCAGCAGCCAGGGTTGGGGGCTGACTGAAGCTTTCTTT. Residues: CASSQGWGLTEAFF.

The V gene is TRBV7-7, the J gene TRBJ2-1, with D hard to call. Per the germline V gene, CDR1 is SSHAT and CDR2 is FNYEAQ (reference sequence). The ends were cut back, 5 bases at V and 9 bases at J, with 20 bases in the middle. CDR3 length: 15 amino acids. Here the CDR3 DNA reads TGTGCCAGCAGCGCAACGTCCCCCATAGCTAGTGAGCAGTTCTTC. Translating gives CASSATSPIASEQFF.

The genes are TRBV6-7 and TRBJ1-1; D is possibly TRBD1 (6 bases). TRBV6-7 is an ORF, with its function uncertain. The CDR3 runs to 18 residues. V lost 6 bases and J lost 3, with 26 bases in between. CDR3 in DNA: TGTGCCAGCAGCCCTCTCCCGACAGGACCCGAGAGCGACACTGAAGCTTTCTTT. Residues: CASSPLPTGPESDTEAFF.